Listed below are T cell receptor beta chains from one sample, sequenced in a study of cytomegalovirus exposure and HLA in healthy donors. Data came from immunoSEQ multiplex PCR; TCRdb stores just in-frame clones and leaves some out. The sample carries some 330,000 clones, roughly 85% recorded once. Sequenced input: PBMCs. These receptors were collected from a woman under 30 in good health and CMV-seronegative. Both conserved end residues are part of each CDR3. A D gene is named only where the DNA matches it firmly. The listing skips clone size in some rows; elsewhere it reads once, few, many or a size class.

d_call,j_call,clone_size,v_call,cdr3_aa,cdr3_nt
TRBD2,TRBJ2-2,-,TRBV28,CASSWRESGELFF,TGTGCCAGCAGTTGGCGGGAGAGCGGGGAGCTGTTTTTT
-,TRBJ2-1,-,TRBV27,CASSLLPGDSSYNEQFF,TGTGCCAGCAGCCTCCTCCCGGGGGATAGCTCCTACAATGAGCAGTTCTTC
TRBD1,TRBJ2-5,-,TRBV9,CASSVGARGPFQETQYF,TGTGCCAGCAGCGTAGGTGCGAGGGGGCCCTTCCAAGAGACCCAGTACTTC
TRBD2,TRBJ2-5,-,TRBV7-7,CASSPGLAGGAETQYF,TGTGCCAGCAGCCCGGGGCTGGCGGGAGGTGCGGAGACCCAGTACTTC
-,TRBJ2-1,few,TRBV25-1,CASSDSSPYNEQFF,TGTGCCAGCAGTGACAGTTCGCCCTACAATGAGCAGTTCTTC
TRBD2,TRBJ2-7,-,TRBV7-9,CASSSGLAASYEQYF,TGTGCCAGCAGCTCAGGACTAGCGGCTTCCTACGAGCAGTACTTC
-,TRBJ2-7,-,TRBV19,CASSIDLSGSYEQYF,TGTGCCAGTAGTATAGATCTTAGCGGCAGCTACGAGCAGTACTTC
-,TRBJ2-5,-,TRBV7-9,CASSFTGWETQYF,TGTGCCAGCAGCTTCACGGGATGGGAGACCCAGTACTTC
-,TRBJ2-1,-,TRBV4-1,CASSRSGTTGGFNEQFF,TGCGCCAGCAGCCGGAGCGGAACAACCGGGGGATTCAATGAGCAGTTCTTC
TRBD1,TRBJ2-7,-,TRBV6-5,CASRRNSGQGEEYF,TGTGCCAGCAGGCGGAATTCGGGACAGGGAGAGGAGTACTTC
-,TRBJ1-2,-,TRBV4-1,CASSQVLQNYGYTF,TGCGCCAGCAGCCAAGTCCTCCAGAACTATGGCTACACCTTC
TRBD1,TRBJ1-1,-,TRBV27,CASSLRSGRGQNTEAFF,TGTGCCAGCAGTTTACGAAGCGGCAGGGGGCAGAACACTGAAGCTTTCTTT
-,TRBJ2-7,-,TRBV27,CASSLGVAYEQYF,TGTGCCAGCAGTCTCGGGGTCGCCTACGAGCAGTACTTC
-,TRBJ1-2,few,TRBV29-1,CSVEELVAGYTF,TGCAGCGTTGAAGAGCTAGTTGCGGGCTACACCTTC
TRBD1,TRBJ2-6,-,TRBV5-4,CASSLGDSGSGANVLTF,TGTGCCAGCAGCTTGGGGGACAGCGGCTCTGGGGCCAACGTCCTGACTTTC
TRBD2,TRBJ2-3,-,TRBV5-1,CASSSSGRGTDTQYF,TGCGCCAGCAGTTCTAGCGGGAGGGGCACAGATACGCAGTATTTT
-,TRBJ2-7,-,TRBV30,CAWSGGASYEQYF,TGTGCCTGGAGTGGAGGAGCCTCCTACGAGCAGTACTTC
-,TRBJ2-2,-,TRBV29-1,CSVGAIGGELFF,TGCAGCGTGGGGGCCATAGGCGGGGAGCTGTTTTTT
TRBD1,TRBJ2-5,few,TRBV6-1,CASSGIGTGVGETQYF,TGTGCCAGCAGTGGAATTGGGACAGGGGTGGGAGAGACCCAGTACTTC
TRBD1,TRBJ1-2,-,TRBV14,CASSPRTGGNGYTF,TGTGCCAGCAGCCCCCGGACAGGGGGGAATGGCTACACCTTC
TRBD2,TRBJ2-7,-,TRBV18,CASSPRAGAGGHYEQYF,TGTGCCAGCTCACCCAGAGCTGGGGCGGGAGGGCACTACGAGCAGTACTTC